This TCR beta chain came from a study of OX40 agonist ivuxolimab in advanced cancers. Study summary: Ivuxolimab, an agonist antibody against OX40 (CD134), was given to patients.

A note on this clone: What it binds is not known.

Findings and caveats of the study: Clonal expansion by week 6 occurred in CD4+ and CD8+ blood T cells (at 0.1 to 3.0 mg/kg).

TCRdb keeps only in-frame clones here, not all; method: immunoSEQ multiplex PCR. The top ten hold around 20% of the sample, which has about 36,000 clones, about 79% seen once. The source was CD4+ or CD8+ T cells sorted from blood, collected in a trial of the OX40 agonist ivuxolimab. The receptor's source is an adult with an advanced solid tumor such as melanoma, head and neck, liver or kidney cancer.

The CDR3 DNA is TGCGCCAGCAGCCAAGTTAAGCAAGAGACCCAGTACTTC. Translated: CASSQVKQETQYF. The V gene is TRBV4-1, the J gene TRBJ2-5, with unresolved D. The germline V gene encodes CDR1 MGHRA and CDR2 YSYEKL. Trimming cost V 1 base and J 2 bases, with 5 bases left between them. This CDR3 spans 13 amino acids.